Sequencing of this TCR beta chain was carried out in a study of T cell responses to AZD1222 COVID-19 vaccine. CDR3 length equals 16 residues. Trimming took 4 bases from V and 1 from J; bases not matched to a gene: 8. Looked up from germline, CDR1 is SGHNT and CDR2 is YYREEE (reference sequence). TCRdb's table, derived via immunoSEQ multiplex PCR, lists solely in-frame clones and lacks some. Of about 180,000 clones listed, less than 90% are singletons. The V and J genes are TRBV5-4 and TRBJ2-1; TRBD2 matches at 7 bases. The sequencing used peripheral blood, collected on day 0 of AZD1222 vaccination. The receptor was isolated from an adult in good health. CDR3 in amino acids: CASSVGLGDSYNEQFF. As DNA, the CDR3 is TGTGCCAGCAGCGTCGGACTAGGCGATTCCTACAATGAGCAGTTCTTC.